The following is a T cell receptor beta chain sequence with its context. The CDR3 is 18 residues long. Trimming cost V 5 bases and J 0 bases; bases outside gene matches: 5. CDR1 LNHDA and CDR2 SQIVND come from the germline V gene (reference sequence). Assay: immunoSEQ multiplex PCR; the TCRdb copy retains only in-frame clones and omits some. The repertoire consists of about 18,000 clones, with 84% occurring once and the leading ten covering 20% to 25%. This sample was taken from a study of lymphopenia after photon versus proton radiotherapy. Sequenced here: peripheral blood, sampled from a patient treated with proton-based radiotherapy. The chain employs TRBV19 and TRBJ2-6, with 12 bases lining up with TRBD1. The receptor's source is a man aged 70-80 years with pancreatic cancer. CDR3 in DNA: TGTGCCAGTAGTGCCGGGACAGGGGGCGTCTCTGGGGCCAACGTCCTGACTTTC. It is translated as CASSAGTGGVSGANVLTF.